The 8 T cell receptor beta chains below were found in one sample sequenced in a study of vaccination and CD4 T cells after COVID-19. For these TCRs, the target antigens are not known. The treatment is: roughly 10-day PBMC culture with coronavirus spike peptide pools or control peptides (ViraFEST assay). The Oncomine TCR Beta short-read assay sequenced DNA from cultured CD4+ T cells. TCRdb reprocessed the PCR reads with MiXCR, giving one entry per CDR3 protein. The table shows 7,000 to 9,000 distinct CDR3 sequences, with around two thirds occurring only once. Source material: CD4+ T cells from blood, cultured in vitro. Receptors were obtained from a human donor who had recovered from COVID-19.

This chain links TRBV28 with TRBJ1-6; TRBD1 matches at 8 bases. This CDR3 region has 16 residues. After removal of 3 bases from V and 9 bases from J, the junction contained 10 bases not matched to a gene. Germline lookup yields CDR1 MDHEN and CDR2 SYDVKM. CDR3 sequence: CASSFEDRVWGSPLHF. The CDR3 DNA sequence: TGTGCCAGCAGTTTCGAGGACAGGGTTTGGGGTTCACCCCTCCACTTT.

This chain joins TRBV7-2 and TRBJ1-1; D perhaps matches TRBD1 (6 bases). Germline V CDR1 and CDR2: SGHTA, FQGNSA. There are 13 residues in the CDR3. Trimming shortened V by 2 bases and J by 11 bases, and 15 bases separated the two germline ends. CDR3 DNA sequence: TGTGCCAGCAGCTTAAGGGGACAACAGTCGGCTTTCTTT. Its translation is CASSLRGQQSAFF. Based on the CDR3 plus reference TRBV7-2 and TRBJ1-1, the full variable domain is GAGVSQSPSNKVTEKGKDVELRCDPISGHTALYWYRQSLGQGLEFLIYFQGNSAPDKSGLPSDRFSAERTGGSVSTLTIQRTQQEDSAVYLCASSLRGQQSAFFGQGTRLTVV.

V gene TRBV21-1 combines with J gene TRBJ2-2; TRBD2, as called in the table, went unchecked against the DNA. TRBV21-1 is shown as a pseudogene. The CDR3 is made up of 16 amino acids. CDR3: CASSSKTREGTGELFF. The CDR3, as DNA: TGTGCCAGCAGCTCAAAGACCAGGGAGGGCACCGGGGAGCTGTTTTTT.

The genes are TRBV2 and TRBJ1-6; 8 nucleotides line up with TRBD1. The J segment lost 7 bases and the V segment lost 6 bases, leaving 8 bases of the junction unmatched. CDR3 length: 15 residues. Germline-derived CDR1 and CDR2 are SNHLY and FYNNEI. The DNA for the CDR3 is TGTGCCAGCAGATCATGCAGGGGGCCAAATTCACCCCTCCACTTT. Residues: CASRSCRGPNSPLHF.

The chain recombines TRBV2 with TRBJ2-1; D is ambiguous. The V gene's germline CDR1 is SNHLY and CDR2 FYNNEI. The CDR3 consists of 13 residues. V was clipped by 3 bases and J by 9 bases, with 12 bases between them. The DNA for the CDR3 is TGTGCCAGCAGTGATTATGAGGAAGGTGAGCAGTTCTTC. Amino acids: CASSDYEEGEQFF.

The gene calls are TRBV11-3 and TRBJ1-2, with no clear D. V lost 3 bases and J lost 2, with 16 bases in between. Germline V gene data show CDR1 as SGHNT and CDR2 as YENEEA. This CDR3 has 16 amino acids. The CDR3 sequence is CASSLGIWTENYGYTF. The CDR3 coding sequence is TGTGCCAGCAGCTTGGGAATTTGGACGGAAAACTATGGCTACACCTTC.

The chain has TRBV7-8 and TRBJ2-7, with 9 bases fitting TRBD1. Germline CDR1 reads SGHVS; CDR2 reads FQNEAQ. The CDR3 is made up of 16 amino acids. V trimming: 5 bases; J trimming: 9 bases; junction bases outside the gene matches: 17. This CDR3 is CASSPPRRDRVQGQYF. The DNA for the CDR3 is TGTGCCAGCAGCCCCCCTCGCCGGGACAGGGTTCAGGGGCAGTACTTC.

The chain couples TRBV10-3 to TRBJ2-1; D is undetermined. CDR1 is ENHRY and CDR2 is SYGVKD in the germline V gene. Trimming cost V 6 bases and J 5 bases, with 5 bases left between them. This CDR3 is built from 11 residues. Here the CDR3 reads CAISLDNEQFF. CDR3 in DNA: TGTGCCATCAGCCTAGACAATGAGCAGTTCTTC.